Sequencing of this T cell receptor (beta chain) was carried out in a study of T cells expressing NK-cell markers. Study information: HCMV seropositivity characterized seven of the eight sequenced donors, and seronegativity one.

Notes on the study in general: In roughly six donors, dominant NKG2C+ clonotypes were about 1.0-7.0% of CD8+ T cells. Whether expanded NKG2C+ T cell clones recognized HCMV stayed uncertain. Similarly, these clonotypes led the CD3+CD56-NKG2C+ fraction as well in a few donors.

The CDR3 is 15 residues long. Germline lookup yields CDR1 MNHGY and CDR2 SVAAGI. TCRdb derives one entry per CDR3 protein from the 5' RACE reads, leaving out DNA. This sample's table has fewer than 6,500 distinct CDR3 sequences. Note on this clonotype: The target antigen is unknown.

The sample taken for sequencing was blood T cells: a sorted CD56 or NKG2C T cell subset, CD4+ or CD8+ T cells, or bulk PBMC T cells (not recorded which). The sequence came from a man aged 18-30 years in good health. The V call is TRBV6-9, the J call TRBJ2-5; TCRdb names TRBD1, which stays unverified in the absence of DNA. CDR3 sequence reads: CASSPKDRGRETQYF.